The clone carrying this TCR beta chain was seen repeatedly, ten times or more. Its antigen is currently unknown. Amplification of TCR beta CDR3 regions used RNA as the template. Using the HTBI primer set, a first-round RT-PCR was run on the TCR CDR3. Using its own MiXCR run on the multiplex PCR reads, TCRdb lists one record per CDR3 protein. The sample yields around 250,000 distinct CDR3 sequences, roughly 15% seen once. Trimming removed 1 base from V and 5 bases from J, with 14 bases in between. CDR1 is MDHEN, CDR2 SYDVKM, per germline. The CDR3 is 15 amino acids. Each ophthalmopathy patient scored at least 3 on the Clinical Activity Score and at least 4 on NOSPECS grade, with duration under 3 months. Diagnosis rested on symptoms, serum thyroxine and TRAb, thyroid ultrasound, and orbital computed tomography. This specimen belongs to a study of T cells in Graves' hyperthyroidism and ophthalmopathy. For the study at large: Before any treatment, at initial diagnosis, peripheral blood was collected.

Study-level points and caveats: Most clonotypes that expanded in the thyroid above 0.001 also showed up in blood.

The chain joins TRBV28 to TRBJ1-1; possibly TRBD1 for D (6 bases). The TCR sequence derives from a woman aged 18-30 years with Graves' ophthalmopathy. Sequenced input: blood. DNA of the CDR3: TGTGCCAGCAGTTTATCCCCAGGGGCAAGGACTGAAGCTTTCTTT. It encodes CASSLSPGARTEAFF.